Only a few counts were recorded for the clone carrying this T cell receptor beta chain. Antigen: not known. The germline gives CDR1 SEHNR, CDR2 FQNEAQ (reference sequence). J lost 2 bases, V lost 1 base, and 20 bases had no gene match. The CDR3 contains 21 residues. The sample originates from a study of blood T cells in healthy people across ages. Regarding the study as a whole: Naive and antigen-experienced cells were not separated, limiting conclusive comparison. Diversity estimates drawn from one million T cells were deemed underestimates.

It was with a sample-barcoded 5' primer and a J-beta primer mix that a second PCR of roughly 7 to 12 cycles was run. A template-switch adaptor containing 12 random nucleotides labeled each cDNA molecule. TCRdb called the 5' RACE reads again in MiXCR, with one record for every CDR3 protein. Of hundreds of thousands of distinct CDR3 sequences listed, 49% are singletons. Material for sequencing was blood. The chain recombines TRBV7-9 with TRBJ2-5; 9 nucleotides match TRBD2. This clonotype was obtained from a woman aged 60-75 years in good health. The CDR3 DNA reads as TGTGCCAGCAGCTTAGGGCTCCTGAGCGGGAGGAGGCTTTGGAGGCAAGAGACCCAGTACTTC. Its translation: CASSLGLLSGRRLWRQETQYF.